This TCR beta chain was sequenced in a study of T cell responses to AZD1222 COVID-19 vaccine. On this clone: Its antigen is undetermined.

The germline gives CDR1 MDHEN, CDR2 SYDVKM. With 4 bases removed from V and 2 bases from J, the gap between germline ends came to 16 bases. The CDR3 runs to 16 residues. Method: immunoSEQ multiplex PCR; TCRdb's copy keeps in-frame clones and lacks some. The sample has about 99,000 clones, over 70% seen once; the top ten hold about 8.7%. Whole-study findings and limits: Spike-wide vaccine-associated CD4 TCRs dominated at 160-218 and 743-854. Breadth and depth of Spike-specific TCRs rose after two AZD1222 doses. Baseline seropositives among AZD1222 recipients totaled only 6 or 7. Donors skewed white British and female; clonal diversity was possibly underestimated.

The source was peripheral blood, collected on day 0 of AZD1222 vaccination. This receptor was taken from an adult in good health. The rearrangement uses TRBV28 and TRBJ2-3; the D call may be TRBD1 or TRBD2 (5 bases each). Here the CDR3 reads CASSSTGRDPTDTQYF. The CDR3 nucleotides are TGTGCCAGCAGTTCAACGGGCAGGGACCCCACAGATACGCAGTATTTT.